This TCR beta chain was retrieved from a study of T cells in women clearing cervical HPV infection. Produced via immunoSEQ multiplex PCR; TCRdb's table is partial and in-frame only. The sample totals about 23,000 clones. With regard to this clone: No antigen is known for it. The read falls 3 residues short of the CDR3 end, and the missing part is taken from the germline J gene.

Germline V gene sequence: CDR1 SGHVS, CDR2 FQNEAQ. The V end was cut by 2 bases, the J end by 4 bases, with 6 bases between. The CDR3 contains 13 residues. Findings and caveats of the study: TRBV6-7 relative abundance averaged approximately 0.1% in cases and more than 0.15% in controls.

The receptor comes from a woman between 18 and 69 years old with a cervical HPV16 infection that either progressed to CIN3+ or cleared (not recorded which). The source material was blood buffy coat. J is TRBJ2-1 and V is TRBV7-8, with a weak D call TRBD1 (5 bases). The CDR3 sequence: CASSLYRYNEQFF. CDR3 DNA, as far as it was read: TGTGCCAGCAGCTTATACAGGTACAATGAG.